This T cell receptor beta chain was sequenced in a study of technical replicates of blood from a handful of donors. Trimming removed 4 bases from V and 0 bases from J, with 11 bases in between. CDR3 length: 15 amino acids. The germline gives CDR1 SGHRS, CDR2 YFSETQ. Profiling relied on immunoSEQ multiplex PCR, and the TCRdb table lists in-frame clones only, not all of them. The sample records 55,000 to 70,000 clones, roughly 91% being singletons. The chain joins TRBV5-1 to TRBJ2-1; D might be TRBD1 (6 bases). The specimen was PBMCs. This TCR was recovered from a human donor in good health. Some clones in this sample may be carry-over from other donors' samples. The CDR3 reads CASSRGQSSYNEQFF. DNA for the CDR3: TGCGCCAGCAGCAGGGGACAAAGCTCCTACAATGAGCAGTTCTTC.